This T cell receptor (beta chain) comes out of a study of blood T cell repertoires in COVID-19. Turning to the study itself: The United States, Italy and Spain were the sources of the acute and convalescent COVID-19 samples. PBMCs, B-cell-depleted T cells, or T cells provided the cDNA or gDNA that made up the material.

The data were produced by immunoSEQ multiplex PCR, yet TCRdb's version contains in-frame clones alone and is incomplete. The sample has about 200,000 clones; approximately 79% are singletons. The junction had 7 bases not matched to a gene; V was cut back by 4 bases and J by 6 bases. CDR3 length equals 14 residues. Germline V gives CDR1 SGDLS, CDR2 YYNGEE. The gene calls are TRBV9 and TRBJ2-7; 10 nucleotides align to TRBD1. This TCR came from a human donor in a cohort sampled during active COVID-19. What was sequenced was peripheral blood. DNA for the CDR3: TGTGCCAGCAGCCTCCGGGACAGGGGAGCCGAGCAGTACTTC. Residues: CASSLRDRGAEQYF.